The T cell receptor beta chain under discussion was sequenced for a study of T-cell reconstitution after alpha-beta-depleted transplantation in children. Study-level findings and limits: Several hundred expanded graft clones reportedly were the source of alpha-beta T cells about two months after transplant. High day-60 TCRbeta diversity in some patients came from surviving recipient T cells and thymic progenitors. One year post-transplant, T-cell counts and diversity were largely derived from T cells produced anew.

The library targeted TCRbeta and was prepared with unique molecular identifiers. One entry per CDR3 protein, called by TCRdb with MiXCR from the PCR reads. The table has over 200,000 distinct CDR3 sequences, approximately 11% seen once. Trimming cost V 6 bases and J 5 bases, with 13 bases left between them. Germline V gene lookup returns CDR1 SGHVS and CDR2 FNYEAQ. The CDR3 has 13 residues. There are many counts of this clonotype. Its antigen is undetermined. The sequence was collected from a child younger than two with acute myeloid leukemia, due to receive a stem cell transplant. The chain uses TRBV7-6 and TRBJ1-1; D gene unclear. The sequenced sample was PBMCs, obtained before TCRalphabeta/CD19-depleted stem cell transplant. The CDR3 DNA reads TGTGCCAGCAGTACACAGACCCAGACTGAAGCTTTCTTT. This sequence encodes CASSTQTQTEAFF.